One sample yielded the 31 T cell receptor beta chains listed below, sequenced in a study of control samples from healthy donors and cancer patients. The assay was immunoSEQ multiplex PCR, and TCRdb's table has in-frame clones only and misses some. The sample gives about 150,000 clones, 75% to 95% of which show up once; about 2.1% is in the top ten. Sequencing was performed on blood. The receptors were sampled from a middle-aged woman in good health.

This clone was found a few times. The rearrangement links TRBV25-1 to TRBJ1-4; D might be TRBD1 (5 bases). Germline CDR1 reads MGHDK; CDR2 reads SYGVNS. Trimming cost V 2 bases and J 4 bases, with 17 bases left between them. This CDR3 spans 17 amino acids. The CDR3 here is CASSESSGTGFNEKLFF. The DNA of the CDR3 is TGTGCCAGCAGTGAAAGTTCAGGGACCGGATTTAATGAAAAACTGTTTTTT.

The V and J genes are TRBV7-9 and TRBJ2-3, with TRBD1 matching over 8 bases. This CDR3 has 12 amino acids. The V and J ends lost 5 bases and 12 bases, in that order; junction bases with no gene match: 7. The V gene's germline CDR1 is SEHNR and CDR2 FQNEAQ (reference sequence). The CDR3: CASSLPTGAQYF. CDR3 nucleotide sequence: TGTGCCAGCAGCCTCCCGACAGGGGCACAGTATTTT.

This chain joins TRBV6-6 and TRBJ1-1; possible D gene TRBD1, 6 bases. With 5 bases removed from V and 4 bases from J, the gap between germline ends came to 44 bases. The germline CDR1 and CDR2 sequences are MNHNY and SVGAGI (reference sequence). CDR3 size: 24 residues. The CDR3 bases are TGTGCCAGCAGTCCCCCAAGGACAGTCTTGATAACGAGTTCGGGGGGAACGAGTTCCACTGAAGCTTTCTTT. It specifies CASSPPRTVLITSSGGTSSTEAFF.

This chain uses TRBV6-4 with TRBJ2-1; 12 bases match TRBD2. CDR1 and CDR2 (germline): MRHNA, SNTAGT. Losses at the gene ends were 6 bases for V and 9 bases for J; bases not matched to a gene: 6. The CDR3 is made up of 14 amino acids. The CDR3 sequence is CASSRLAGEVEQFF. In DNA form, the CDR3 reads TGTGCCAGCAGCCGACTAGCGGGGGAGGTTGAGCAGTTCTTC.

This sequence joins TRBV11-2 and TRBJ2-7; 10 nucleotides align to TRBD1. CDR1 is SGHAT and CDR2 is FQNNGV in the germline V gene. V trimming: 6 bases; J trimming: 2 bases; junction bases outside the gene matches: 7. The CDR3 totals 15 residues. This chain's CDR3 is CASRKEGQGAYEQYF. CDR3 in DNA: TGTGCCAGCAGAAAAGAAGGACAGGGGGCCTACGAGCAGTACTTC.

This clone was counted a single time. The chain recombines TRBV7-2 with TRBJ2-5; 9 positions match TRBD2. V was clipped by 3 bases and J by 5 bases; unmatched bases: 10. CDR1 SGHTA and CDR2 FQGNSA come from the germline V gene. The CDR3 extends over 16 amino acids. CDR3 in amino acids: CASSLGSSGGPETQYF. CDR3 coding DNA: TGTGCCAGCAGCTTGGGTAGTAGCGGGGGCCCCGAGACCCAGTACTTC.

The CDR3 DNA follows: TGTGCCATCAGTCAACCTACCGGTCACTCTGGAAACACCATATATTTT. Its protein is CAISQPTGHSGNTIYF. V is TRBV10-3 and J is TRBJ1-3; D not resolved. Between the trimmed V and J ends, which lost 5 bases and 0 bases, there was a span of 14 bases. Germline V gives CDR1 ENHRY, CDR2 SYGVKD. This CDR3 spans 16 amino acids.

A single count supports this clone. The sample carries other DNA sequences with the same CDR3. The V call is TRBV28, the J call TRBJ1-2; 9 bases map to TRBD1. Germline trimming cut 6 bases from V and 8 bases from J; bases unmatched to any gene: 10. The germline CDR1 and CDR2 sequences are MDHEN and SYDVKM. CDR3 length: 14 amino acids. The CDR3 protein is CASSLPGQGKGYTF. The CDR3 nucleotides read TGTGCCAGCAGCCTCCCGGGACAGGGTAAAGGCTACACCTTC.

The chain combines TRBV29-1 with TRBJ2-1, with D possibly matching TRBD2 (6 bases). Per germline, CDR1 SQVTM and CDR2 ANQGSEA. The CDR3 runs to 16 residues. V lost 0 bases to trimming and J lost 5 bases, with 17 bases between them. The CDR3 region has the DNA TGCAGCGTTGAAGATCCCGGGACTGGGTCTGACAATGAGCAGTTCTTC. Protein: CSVEDPGTGSDNEQFF.

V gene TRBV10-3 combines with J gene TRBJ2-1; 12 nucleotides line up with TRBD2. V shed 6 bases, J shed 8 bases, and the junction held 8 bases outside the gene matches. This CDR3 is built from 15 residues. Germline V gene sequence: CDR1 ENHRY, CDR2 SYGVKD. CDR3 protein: CAIRTSGGHLDEQFF. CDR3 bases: TGTGCCATCAGGACTAGCGGGGGCCATTTGGATGAGCAGTTCTTC.

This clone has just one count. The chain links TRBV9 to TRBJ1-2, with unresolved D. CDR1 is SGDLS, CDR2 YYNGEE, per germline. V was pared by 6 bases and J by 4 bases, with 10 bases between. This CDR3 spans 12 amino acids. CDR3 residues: CASTPGLYGYTF. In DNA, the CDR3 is TGTGCCAGCACCCCGGGCCTCTATGGCTACACCTTC. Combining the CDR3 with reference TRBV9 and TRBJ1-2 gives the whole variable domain DSGVTQTPKHLITATGQRVTLRCSPRSGDLSVYWYQQSLDQGLQFLIQYYNGEERAKGNILERFSAQQFPDLHSELNLSSLELGDSALYFCASTPGLYGYTFGSGTRLTVV.

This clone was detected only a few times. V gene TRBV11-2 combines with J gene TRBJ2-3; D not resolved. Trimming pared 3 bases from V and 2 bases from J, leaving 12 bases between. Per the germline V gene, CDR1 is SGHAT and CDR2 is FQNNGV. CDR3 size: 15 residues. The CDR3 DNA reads TGTGCCAGCAGCTTTGGTTTGGAAGACACAGATACGCAGTATTTT. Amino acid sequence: CASSFGLEDTDTQYF.

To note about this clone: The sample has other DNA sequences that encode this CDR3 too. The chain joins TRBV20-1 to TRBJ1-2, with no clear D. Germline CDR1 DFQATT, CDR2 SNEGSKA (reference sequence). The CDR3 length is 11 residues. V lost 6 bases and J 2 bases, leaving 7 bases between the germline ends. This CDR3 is CSATENYGYTF. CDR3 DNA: TGCAGTGCCACTGAGAACTATGGCTACACCTTC.

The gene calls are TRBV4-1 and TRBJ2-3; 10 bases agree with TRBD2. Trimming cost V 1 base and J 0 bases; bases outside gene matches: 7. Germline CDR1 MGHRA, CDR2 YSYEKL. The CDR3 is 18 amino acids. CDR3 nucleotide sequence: TGCGCCAGCAGCCAAGGGACTAGCGGAGCCGCTAGCACAGATACGCAGTATTTT. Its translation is CASSQGTSGAASTDTQYF.

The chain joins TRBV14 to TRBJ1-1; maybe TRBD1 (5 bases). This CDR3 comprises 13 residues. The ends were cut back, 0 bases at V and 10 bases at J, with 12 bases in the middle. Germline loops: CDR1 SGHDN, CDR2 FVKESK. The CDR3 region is CASSQDLGAPAFF. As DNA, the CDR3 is TGTGCCAGCAGCCAAGATTTAGGGGCCCCAGCTTTCTTT.

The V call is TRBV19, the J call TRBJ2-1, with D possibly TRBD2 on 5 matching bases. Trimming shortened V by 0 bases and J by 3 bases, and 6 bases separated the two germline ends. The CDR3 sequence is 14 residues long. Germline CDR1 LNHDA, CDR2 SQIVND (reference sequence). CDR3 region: CASSIEGLYNEQFF. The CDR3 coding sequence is TGTGCCAGTAGTATAGAAGGACTCTACAATGAGCAGTTCTTC.

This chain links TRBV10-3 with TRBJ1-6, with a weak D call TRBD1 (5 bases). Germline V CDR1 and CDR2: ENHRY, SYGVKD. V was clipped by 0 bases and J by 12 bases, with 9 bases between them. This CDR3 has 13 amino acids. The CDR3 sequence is CAISESTVGPLHF. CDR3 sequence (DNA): TGTGCCATCAGTGAGTCGACAGTTGGACCCCTCCACTTT.

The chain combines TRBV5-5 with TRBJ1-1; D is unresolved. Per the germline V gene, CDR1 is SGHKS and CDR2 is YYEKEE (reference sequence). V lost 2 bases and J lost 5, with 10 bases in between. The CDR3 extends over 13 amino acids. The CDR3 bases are TGTGCCAGCAGCTTATGGCTAGGAACTGAAGCTTTCTTT. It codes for CASSLWLGTEAFF.

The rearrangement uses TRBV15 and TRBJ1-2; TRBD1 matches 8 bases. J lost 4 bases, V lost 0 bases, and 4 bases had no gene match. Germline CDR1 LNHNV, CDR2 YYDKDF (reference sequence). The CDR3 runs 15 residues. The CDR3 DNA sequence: TGTGCCACCAGCAGAGAGGTGGGACAGGCCTATGGCTACACCTTC. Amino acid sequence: CATSREVGQAYGYTF.

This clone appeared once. CDR3: CASSLSSGGIYNEQFF. CDR3 bases: TGTGCCAGCAGCTTAAGTAGCGGGGGGATCTACAATGAGCAGTTCTTC. The rearrangement joins TRBV7-9 to TRBJ2-1, with TRBD2 identical over 10 bases. The V gene end was trimmed by 2 bases and the J gene end by 3 bases; junction bases not matched to a gene: 4. Germline lookup yields CDR1 SEHNR and CDR2 FQNEAQ (reference sequence). The CDR3 totals 16 residues.

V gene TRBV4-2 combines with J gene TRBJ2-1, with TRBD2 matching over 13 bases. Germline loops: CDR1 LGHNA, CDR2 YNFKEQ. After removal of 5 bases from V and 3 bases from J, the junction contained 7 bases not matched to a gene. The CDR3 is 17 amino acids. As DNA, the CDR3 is TGTGCCAGCAGCATGGGGACTAGCGGGGCGGACTACAATGAGCAGTTCTTC. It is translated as CASSMGTSGADYNEQFF.

The CDR3: CASSLKLAGGREQYF. CDR3 bases: TGCGCCAGCAGCTTGAAGCTAGCGGGGGGGCGAGAGCAGTACTTC. The chain couples TRBV5-1 to TRBJ2-7; 12 bases are a match to TRBD2. Germline assignment: CDR1 SGHRS and CDR2 YFSETQ. This CDR3 has 15 amino acids. V lost 1 base to trimming and J lost 7 bases; unmatched junction nucleotides: 6.

CDR3 nucleotides: TGTGCCAGCAGTGGACTAGCGGGGGATCAGATTCCCGGGGAGCTGTTTTTT. Its translation: CASSGLAGDQIPGELFF. The V call is TRBV25-1, the J call TRBJ2-2; TRBD2 aligns across 12 bases. This CDR3 contains 17 residues. V gave up 4 bases and J gave up 6 bases; unmatched junction bases: 9. The germline V gene encodes CDR1 MGHDK and CDR2 SYGVNS.

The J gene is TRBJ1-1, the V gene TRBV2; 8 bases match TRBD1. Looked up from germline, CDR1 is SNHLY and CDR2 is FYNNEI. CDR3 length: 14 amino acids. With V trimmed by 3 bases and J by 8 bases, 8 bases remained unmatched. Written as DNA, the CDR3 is TGTGCCAGCAGTGATGACAGGGGCCTAGCCGAAGCTTTCTTT. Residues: CASSDDRGLAEAFF. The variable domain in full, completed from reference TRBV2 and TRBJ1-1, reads EPEVTQTPSHQVTQMGQEVILRCVPISNHLYFYWYRQILGQKVEFLVSFYNNEISEKSEIFDDQFSVERPDGSNFTLKIRSTKLEDSAMYFCASSDDRGLAEAFFGQGTRLTVV.

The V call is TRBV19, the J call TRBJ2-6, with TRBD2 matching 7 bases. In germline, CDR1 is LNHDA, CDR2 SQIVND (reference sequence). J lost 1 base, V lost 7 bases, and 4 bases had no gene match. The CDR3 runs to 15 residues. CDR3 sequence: CASTLGGSGANVLTF. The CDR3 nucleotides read TGTGCCAGTACCTTGGGAGGGTCTGGGGCCAACGTCCTGACTTTC. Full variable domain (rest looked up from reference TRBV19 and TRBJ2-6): DGGITQSPKYLFRKEGQNVTLSCEQNLNHDAMYWYRQDPGQGLRLIYYSQIVNDFQKGDIAEGYSVSREKKESFPLTVTSAQKNPTAFYLCASTLGGSGANVLTFGAGSRLTVL.

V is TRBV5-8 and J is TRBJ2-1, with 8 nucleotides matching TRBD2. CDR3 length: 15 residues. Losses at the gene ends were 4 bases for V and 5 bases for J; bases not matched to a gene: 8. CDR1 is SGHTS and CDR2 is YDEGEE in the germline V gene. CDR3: CASSPRGGNHNEQFF. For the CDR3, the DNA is TGTGCCAGCAGCCCCCGGGGGGGAAACCACAATGAGCAGTTCTTC.

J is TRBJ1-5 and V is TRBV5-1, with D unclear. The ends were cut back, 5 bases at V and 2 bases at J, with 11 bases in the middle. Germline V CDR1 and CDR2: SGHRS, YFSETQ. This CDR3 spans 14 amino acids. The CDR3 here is CASRSGEGNQPQHF. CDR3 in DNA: TGCGCCAGCAGGTCCGGGGAAGGCAATCAGCCCCAGCATTTT.

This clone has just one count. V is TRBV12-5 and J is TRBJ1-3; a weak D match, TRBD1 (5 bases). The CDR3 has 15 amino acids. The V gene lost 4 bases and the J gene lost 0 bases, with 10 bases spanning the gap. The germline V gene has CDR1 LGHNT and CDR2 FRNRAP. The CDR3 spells CASGWDSSSGNTIYF. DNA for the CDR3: TGTGCTAGTGGTTGGGACTCCAGCTCTGGAAACACCATATATTTT.

The CDR3 sequence: CASSDAPGGYGYTF. The CDR3 DNA follows: TGTGCCAGCAGTGATGCACCAGGGGGGTATGGCTACACCTTC. The chain is built from TRBV6-4 and TRBJ1-2; 7 bases fit TRBD1. The CDR3 length is 14 residues. V was pared by 3 bases and J by 5 bases, with 6 bases of the junction left unmatched. Per the germline V gene, CDR1 is MRHNA and CDR2 is SNTAGT.

The CDR3 is CASSLGTNTEAFF. The CDR3 DNA follows: TGTGCCAGCAGTCTAGGGACGAACACTGAAGCTTTCTTT. The chain has TRBV5-5 and TRBJ1-1; D possibly corresponds to TRBD1 (5 bases). CDR3 length equals 13 residues. V shed 5 bases and J shed 1 base, with 9 bases lying between them. From germline, CDR1 is SGHKS and CDR2 YYEKEE (reference sequence).

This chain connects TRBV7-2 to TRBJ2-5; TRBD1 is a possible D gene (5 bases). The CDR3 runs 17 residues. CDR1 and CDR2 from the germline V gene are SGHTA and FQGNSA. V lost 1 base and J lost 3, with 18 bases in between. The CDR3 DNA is TGTGCCAGCAGCTTAGAATACCTGGACATCCTGGAAGAGACCCAGTACTTC. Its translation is CASSLEYLDILEETQYF.